Each of the 18 T cell receptor beta chains below was sequenced from the same sample in a study of identical twins. MiXCR was run by TCRdb on the 5' RACE reads, yielding one entry per CDR3 protein. This table has roughly 1,500,000 distinct CDR3 sequences, about 32% appearing once. Material: cord blood. Source of these receptors: a newborn girl in good health.

This clonotype has a handful of counts. J is TRBJ2-3 and V is TRBV5-1; weak D call: TRBD1 (6 bases). The CDR3 is 17 amino acids. Germline assignment: CDR1 SGHRS and CDR2 YFSETQ. V shed 0 bases and J shed 1 base, with 15 bases lying between them. The CDR3: CASSLVPDRIGTDTQYF. The CDR3 coding sequence is TGCGCCAGCAGCTTGGTCCCCGACAGGATTGGCACAGATACGCAGTATTTT.

This chain links TRBV24-1 with TRBJ2-1; D remains unclear. The CDR3 is made up of 12 amino acids. With 7 bases removed from V and 8 bases from J, the gap between germline ends came to 11 bases. CDR1 KGHDR and CDR2 SFDVKD come from the germline V gene. DNA of the CDR3: TGTGCCACCAGGGGCCCTGGGGATGAGCAGTTCTTC. This codes for CATRGPGDEQFF.

The chain joins TRBV11-2 to TRBJ2-1, with 10 bases lining up with TRBD1. V was clipped by 2 bases and J by 6 bases; unmatched bases: 7. Germline values: CDR1 SGHAT, CDR2 FQNNGV. The CDR3 sequence is 16 residues long. DNA of the CDR3: TGTGCCAGCAGCTTATTTCGGGACAGGGGTCCCAATGAGCAGTTCTTC. Protein product: CASSLFRDRGPNEQFF.

This clonotype was seen just once. The chain joins TRBV2 to TRBJ1-6, with D possibly matching TRBD1 (5 bases). Germline-derived CDR1 and CDR2 are SNHLY and FYNNEI. V dropped 6 bases and J dropped 5 bases, with 32 bases sitting between them. The CDR3 is 21 residues long. CDR3 nucleotide sequence: TGTGCCAGCAGGGACCTGGGGCGGAGGGGAAGATCCCCCAAGGATAATTCACCCCTCCACTTT. This sequence encodes CASRDLGRRGRSPKDNSPLHF.

Only a few counts were recorded for this clonotype. The rearrangement uses TRBV5-1 and TRBJ2-1; 8 nucleotides line up with TRBD1. The length of the CDR3 is 15 residues. CDR1 is SGHRS, CDR2 YFSETQ, per germline. Losses at the gene ends were 4 bases for V and 4 bases for J; bases not matched to a gene: 7. DNA for the CDR3: TGCGCCAGCAGCGGAGGACAGGGTAATTACAATGAGCAGTTCTTC. This encodes CASSGGQGNYNEQFF.

This clonotype has more than one count but fewer than ten. This sequence joins TRBV28 and TRBJ2-5, with 8 bases identical to TRBD2. The J call may be mistaken, given a closer DNA end match to TRBJ2-7. The CDR3 sequence is 17 residues long. Germline values: CDR1 MDHEN, CDR2 SYDVKM. CDR3 nucleotides: TGTGCCAGCAGTTTTAGGCTAGCGGGTGACCTAACCTACGAGCAGTACTTC. It yields the protein CASSFRLAGDLTYEQYF.

A few counts support this clonotype. The chain uses TRBV20-1 and TRBJ1-6, with a weak D call TRBD1 (5 bases). The length of the CDR3 is 15 residues. Germline V gene sequence: CDR1 DFQATT, CDR2 SNEGSKA (reference sequence). V shed 4 bases and J shed 6 bases, with 16 bases lying between them. The CDR3 DNA reads as TGCAGTGCTAAACCCTCCCGGGGGATTAATTCACCCCTCCACTTT. As protein: CSAKPSRGINSPLHF.

V usage is TRBV27 and J usage is TRBJ1-1, with TRBD1 matching over 9 bases. The germline CDR1 and CDR2 sequences are MNHEY and SMNVEV (reference sequence). This CDR3 region has 14 residues. The junction had 6 bases not matched to a gene; V was cut back by 8 bases and J by 2 bases. CDR3 protein: CASRWTGANTEAFF. CDR3 DNA sequence: TGTGCCAGCCGTTGGACAGGGGCAAACACTGAAGCTTTCTTT.

The chain recombines TRBV28 with TRBJ2-3; D assignment may be TRBD1 or TRBD2 (5 bases each). The CDR3 contains 17 residues. The V gene lost 2 bases and the J gene lost 1 base, with 16 bases spanning the gap. Germline loops: CDR1 MDHEN, CDR2 SYDVKM. CDR3 region: CASSLGAGTVRTDTQYF. The CDR3 nucleotides read TGTGCCAGCAGTTTAGGAGCAGGGACGGTCCGCACAGATACGCAGTATTTT.

The rearrangement joins TRBV6-5 to TRBJ1-1, with D possibly matching TRBD1 (5 bases). The CDR3 has 15 residues. Germline V lookup: CDR1 MNHEY, CDR2 SVGAGI. V lost 0 bases to trimming and J lost 4 bases, with 12 bases between them. CDR3 protein: CASSYSIRGSTEAFF. The CDR3, as DNA: TGTGCCAGCAGTTACTCGATCCGGGGGAGCACTGAAGCTTTCTTT.

The chain links TRBV24-1 to TRBJ2-3, with D unresolved. The length of the CDR3 is 14 residues. The germline gives CDR1 KGHDR, CDR2 SFDVKD. V was pared by 5 bases and J by 2 bases, with 10 bases between. CDR3 DNA sequence: TGTGCCACCAGTGGCCAGTTATCCACAGATACGCAGTATTTT. The encoded protein is CATSGQLSTDTQYF.

This clonotype was found many times. The chain has TRBV12-3 or TRBV12-4 and TRBJ2-2; D possibly corresponds to TRBD1 (6 bases). The CDR3 is made up of 15 amino acids. Trimming removed 3 bases at V and 1 base at J, with 9 bases between. In DNA, the CDR3 is TGTGCCAGCAGTTTGGGGGCCCTGAACACCGGGGAGCTGTTTTTT. It yields the protein CASSLGALNTGELFF.

V and J are TRBV10-1 and TRBJ2-4, with D possibly being TRBD1 (7 bases). Between the trimmed V and J ends, which lost 0 bases and 6 bases, there was a span of 12 bases. The CDR3 length is 15 residues. Looked up from germline, CDR1 is WNHNN and CDR2 is SYGVQD (reference sequence). CDR3 in amino acids: CASSESSGGINIQYF. CDR3 sequence (DNA): TGCGCCAGCAGTGAGTCGTCAGGGGGGATAAACATTCAGTACTTC.

This clonotype was detected many times. This chain connects TRBV27 to TRBJ2-4; TRBD1 aligns across 8 bases. In germline, CDR1 is MNHEY, CDR2 SMNVEV (reference sequence). V shed 6 bases and J 13 bases; nucleotides not matched to a gene: 14. The CDR3 sequence is 14 residues long. The CDR3 reads CASSMDRVKKEQYF. The DNA of the CDR3 is TGTGCCAGCAGCATGGACAGGGTTAAGAAGGAGCAGTACTTC.

This clonotype was observed a handful of times. The chain uses TRBV4-1 and TRBJ2-1; a weak D match, TRBD1 (6 bases). This CDR3 comprises 16 residues. From germline, CDR1 is MGHRA and CDR2 YSYEKL. Trimming took off 6 bases at V and 0 bases at J, with 15 bases between the two ends. Here the CDR3 reads CASRSLTGSSYNEQFF. In DNA form, the CDR3 reads TGCGCCAGCAGAAGTCTCACAGGGAGCTCCTACAATGAGCAGTTCTTC.

CDR3 region: CASSRGGAGEDIQYF. The DNA for the CDR3 is TGTGCCAGCAGCCGCGGGGGGGCGGGAGAAGACATTCAGTACTTC. The chain recombines TRBV7-9 with TRBJ2-7; 9 bases line up with TRBD2. The end of the DNA is better explained by TRBJ2-4, so the J call may be wrong. CDR3 length: 15 residues. The germline V gene encodes CDR1 SEHNR and CDR2 FQNEAQ (reference sequence).

Of note for this clonotype: A read error may produce the germline difference seen at one junction end. The chain combines TRBV20-1 with TRBJ2-3; maybe TRBD2 (6 bases). The CDR3 is made up of 15 amino acids. Germline CDR1 DFQATT, CDR2 SNEGSKA (reference sequence). CDR3 in amino acids: CSAQLLAPSTDTRYF. The CDR3 bases are TGCAGTGCGCAATTACTAGCTCCTAGCACAGATACGCGGTATTTT.

The chain carries TRBV7-9 and TRBJ2-2; tentative D call: TRBD2 (5 bases). The CDR3 consists of 15 residues. Germline V gene lookup returns CDR1 SEHNR and CDR2 FQNEAQ (reference sequence). With 0 bases removed from V and 4 bases from J, the gap between germline ends came to 9 bases. The CDR3 nucleotides read TGTGCCAGCAGCTTAGCGGGAGCGACCACCGGGGAGCTGTTTTTT. Amino acid sequence: CASSLAGATTGELFF.